This T cell receptor (beta chain) was documented in a study of shared clonotypes between healthy human individuals. Study-wide points: Naive subsets generally had larger estimated richness than memory subsets.

CDR3 length: 18 amino acids. Germline loops: CDR1 MGHRA, CDR2 YSYEKL. V shed 8 bases and J 0 bases; nucleotides not matched to a gene: 16. Repertoires were generated with immunoSEQ multiplex PCR, while TCRdb's copy carries only in-frame clones and drops some. The table has 2 million to 2.5 million clones, 80% to 95% seen once. About this clone itself: Antigen unknown.

This receptor was identified in a man aged 18 to 29 in good health. Some clones in this sample may be carry-over from other donors' samples. The gene calls are TRBV4-1 and TRBJ1-5; TRBD1 aligns across 7 bases. The specimen was naive CD4+ T cells from PBMCs. Regarding subset: CD45RA+ positively selected. The CDR3 region is CASCPGTASTVSNQPQHF. The DNA for the CDR3 is TGCGCCAGCTGCCCCGGGACAGCATCGACTGTTAGCAATCAGCCCCAGCATTTT.